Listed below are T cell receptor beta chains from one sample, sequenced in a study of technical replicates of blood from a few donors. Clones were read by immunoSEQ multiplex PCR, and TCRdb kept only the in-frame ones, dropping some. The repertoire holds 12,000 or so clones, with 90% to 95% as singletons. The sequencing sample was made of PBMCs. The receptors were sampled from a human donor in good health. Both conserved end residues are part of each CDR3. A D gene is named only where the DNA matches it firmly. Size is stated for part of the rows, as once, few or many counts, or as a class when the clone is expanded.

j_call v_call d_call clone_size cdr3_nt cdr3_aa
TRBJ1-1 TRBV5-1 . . TGCGCCAGCAGTTATACAGGTAACACTGAAGCTTTCTTT CASSYTGNTEAFF
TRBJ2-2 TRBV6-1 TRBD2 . TGTGCCAGCAGTGAATGGAGCGGGAGAAGCACCGGGGAGCTGTTTTTT CASSEWSGRSTGELFF
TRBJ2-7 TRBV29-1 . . TGCAGCGCCTCGAGGGCGTACGAGCAGTACTTC CSASRAYEQYF
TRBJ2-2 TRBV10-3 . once TGTGCCATCACGGACTACACTAGGGCGAACACCGGGGAGCTGTTTTTT CAITDYTRANTGELFF
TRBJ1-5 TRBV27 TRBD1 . TGTGCCAGCAGTTCCCGGACAGGCCGCAATCAGCCCCAGCATTTT CASSSRTGRNQPQHF
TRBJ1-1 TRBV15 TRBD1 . TGTGCCACCAGCCCCAGACAGGGGTTGACTGAAGCTTTCTTT CATSPRQGLTEAFF
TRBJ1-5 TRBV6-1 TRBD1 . TGTGCCAGCAATCGGGACAGAGGCAATCAGCCCCAGCATTTT CASNRDRGNQPQHF
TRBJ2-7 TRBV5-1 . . TGCGCCAGCAGCTTAGGGCTGCGGGAACTTTCCTACTTCGAGCAGTACTTC CASSLGLRELSYFEQYF
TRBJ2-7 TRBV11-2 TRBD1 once TGTGCCAGCAGCTTAGATCGGGACAGGGACTACGAGCAGTACTTC CASSLDRDRDYEQYF
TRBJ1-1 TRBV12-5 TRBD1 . TGTGCTAGTGGTTTGGGCGGGACAGGGGTCACTGAAGCTTTCTTT CASGLGGTGVTEAFF
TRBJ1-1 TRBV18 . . TGTGCCAGCTCACCGCGGGGGGGAAACACTGAAGCTTTCTTT CASSPRGGNTEAFF
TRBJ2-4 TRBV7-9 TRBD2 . TGTGCCAGCGGGGGGGAGAGCATTCAGTACTTC CASGGESIQYF
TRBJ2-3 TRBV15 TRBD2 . TGTGCCACCAGCAGAGGAGCGGGAGACACAGATACGCAGTATTTT CATSRGAGDTDTQYF
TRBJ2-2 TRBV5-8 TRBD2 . TGTGCCAGCAGCTTGGCCGGGACTAGCGGCTTCACCGGGGAGCTGTTTTTT CASSLAGTSGFTGELFF
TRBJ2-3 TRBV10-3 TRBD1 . TGTGCCATCAGGACCGGACAGGATTGGACAGATACGCAGTATTTT CAIRTGQDWTDTQYF
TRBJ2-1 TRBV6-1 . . TGTGCCAGCAGTGGGGGGGTCCGGGTCCTTGGGAGCAATGAGCAGTTCTTC CASSGGVRVLGSNEQFF
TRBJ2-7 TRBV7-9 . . TGTGCCAGCAGCCCGGGGACACGGAGTTTCTACGAGCAGTACTTC CASSPGTRSFYEQYF
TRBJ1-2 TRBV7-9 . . TGTGCCAGCAATTTCGGAGGTTATGGCTACACCTTC CASNFGGYGYTF
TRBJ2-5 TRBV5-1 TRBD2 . TGCGCCAGCAGCGTCCTAGCGGGAGGGCCCGGGGAGACCCAGTACTTC CASSVLAGGPGETQYF
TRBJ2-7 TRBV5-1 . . TGCGCCAGCAGCTTGGGGGACGGGAGCGACGAGCAGTACTTC CASSLGDGSDEQYF
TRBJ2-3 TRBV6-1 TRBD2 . TGTGCCAGCAGCTGGACTAGCGGATACACAGATACGCAGTATTTT CASSWTSGYTDTQYF
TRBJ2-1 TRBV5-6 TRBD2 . TGTGCCAGCATCCAAGCGGGACCCAGCTCCTACAATGAGCAGTTCTTC CASIQAGPSSYNEQFF
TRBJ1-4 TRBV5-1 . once TGCGCCAGCAGCCTCCGGACAGCGAATGAAAAACTGTTTTTT CASSLRTANEKLFF
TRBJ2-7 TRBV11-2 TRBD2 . TGTGCCAGCAGCTTACTCCCGGGACTAGCGGGGCCGGGCGAGCAGTACTTC CASSLLPGLAGPGEQYF
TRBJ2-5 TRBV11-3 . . TGTGCCAGCAGCTTAGGGGTAGGGGGAGATGAGACCCAGTACTTC CASSLGVGGDETQYF
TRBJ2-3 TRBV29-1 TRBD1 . TGCAGCGTTCTGGCAGGGGGAGGCACAGATACGCAGTATTTT CSVLAGGGTDTQYF
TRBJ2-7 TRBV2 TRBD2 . TGTGCCAGCAGCCCACGCTTGGCGGGAGAGTCCGAGCAGTACTTC CASSPRLAGESEQYF
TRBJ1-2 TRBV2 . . TGTGCCAGCAGGAAGAGGGACACAACTAACTATGGCTACACCTTC CASRKRDTTNYGYTF
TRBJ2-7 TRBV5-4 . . TGTGCCAGCAGCTTCCCCGAGCACACCTCGGGGGAGCAGTACTTC CASSFPEHTSGEQYF
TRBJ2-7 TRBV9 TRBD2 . TGTGCCAGCAGCGTGACTAGCGGAAAGCCCTACGAGCAGTACTTC CASSVTSGKPYEQYF
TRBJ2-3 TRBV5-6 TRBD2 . TGTGCCAGCAGCCCCGGCGCTAGCGGACGCACAGATACGCAGTATTTT CASSPGASGRTDTQYF
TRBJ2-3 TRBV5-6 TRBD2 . TGTGCCAGCAGCTCCGGACTAGCGGGAGAGGCAGATACGCAGTATTTT CASSSGLAGEADTQYF
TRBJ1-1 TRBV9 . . TGTGCCAGCAGCGTAGAGGCCGTGAGGGCGGTCGAACAAGGTGAAGCTTTCTTT CASSVEAVRAVEQGEAFF
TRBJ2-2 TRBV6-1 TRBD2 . TGTGCCAGCAGGGGGACTGCGGGAGGAATCGGGGAGCTGTTTTTT CASRGTAGGIGELFF
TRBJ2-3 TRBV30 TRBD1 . TGTGCCTGGAGCAGACAGGGAACAGATACGCAGTATTTT CAWSRQGTDTQYF
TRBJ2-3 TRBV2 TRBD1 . TGTGCCAGCAGTGCGGGACAGGGGTCAGATACGCAGTATTTT CASSAGQGSDTQYF
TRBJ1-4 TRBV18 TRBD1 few TGTGCCAGCTCACCACCGGGGACAGATCTTAATGAAAAACTGTTTTTT CASSPPGTDLNEKLFF
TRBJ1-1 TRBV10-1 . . TGCGCCAGCAGTCAGGGTTTCATGAACACTGAAGCTTTCTTT CASSQGFMNTEAFF
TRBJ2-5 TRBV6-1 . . TGTGCCACCAGGGACTCCTTTATCGAGACCCAGTACTTC CATRDSFIETQYF
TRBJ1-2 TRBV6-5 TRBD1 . TGTGCCAGCAGTTACTCGAGCCAGGGGGAGAACTATGGCTACACCTTC CASSYSSQGENYGYTF
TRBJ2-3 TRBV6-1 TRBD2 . TGTGCCAGCAGTGGACTAGCGGGAGGGCCAGATACGCAGTATTTT CASSGLAGGPDTQYF
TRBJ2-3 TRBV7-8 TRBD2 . TGTGCCAGCAGCCTAACGTTGGGACTAGGCGGCACAGATACGCAGTATTTT CASSLTLGLGGTDTQYF
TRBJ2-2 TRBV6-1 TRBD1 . TGTGCCAGCAGTGAAATCGTGTGGACAGGGTTTACCGGGGAGCTGTTTTTT CASSEIVWTGFTGELFF
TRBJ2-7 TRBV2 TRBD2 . TGTGCCAGCAGCCCGCTAGCGGGAGGACGGAGCTCCTACGAGCAGTACTTC CASSPLAGGRSSYEQYF
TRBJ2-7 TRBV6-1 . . TGTGCCAGCACTCCCTCAGTGAGGGAGCAGTACTTC CASTPSVREQYF
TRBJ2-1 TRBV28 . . TGTGCCAGCCGCTGGGACAATTCCTACAATGAGCAGTTCTTC CASRWDNSYNEQFF
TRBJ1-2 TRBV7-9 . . TGTGCCAGCAGCTTCGGCGAGGGCGGCTACACCTTC CASSFGEGGYTF
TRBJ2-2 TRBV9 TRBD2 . TGTGCCAGCAGCGTAGGCCTAGCGGGGAACACCGGGGAGCTGTTTTTT CASSVGLAGNTGELFF
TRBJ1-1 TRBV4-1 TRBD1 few TGCGCCAGCAGCGAAGGGACAGGTTTGAACACTGAAGCTTTCTTT CASSEGTGLNTEAFF
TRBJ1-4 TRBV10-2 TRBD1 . TGCGCCAGCAGTGAACTTGACAGGGGTAATGAAAAACTGTTTTTT CASSELDRGNEKLFF
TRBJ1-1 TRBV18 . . TGTGCCAGCTCACAGGGGAAAAACACTGAAGCTTTCTTT CASSQGKNTEAFF
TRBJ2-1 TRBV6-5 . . TGTGCCAGCAGACCAAGACTCACGCATTACAATGAGCAGTTCTTC CASRPRLTHYNEQFF
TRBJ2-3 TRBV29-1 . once TGCAGCGTTGATTCGGGGGTCACAGATACGCAGTATTTT CSVDSGVTDTQYF
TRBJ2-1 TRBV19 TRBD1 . TGTGCCAGTATTGGCAGGGGGCCTGGTAGGTACAATGAGCAGTTCTTC CASIGRGPGRYNEQFF
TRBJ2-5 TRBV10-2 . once TGCGCCAGCAGCGTCTCCGGCAGGATCGAAGAGACCCAGTACTTC CASSVSGRIEETQYF
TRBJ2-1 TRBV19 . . TGTGCCAGTAGTGGCGGGCGTGACTACAATGAGCAGTTCTTC CASSGGRDYNEQFF